These 8 T cell receptor beta chains were all obtained from the same sample, sequenced in a study of T cell responses to AZD1222 COVID-19 vaccine. The protocol was immunoSEQ multiplex PCR, while the TCRdb copy is restricted to in-frame clones and leaves out a portion. The repertoire holds 95,000 to 150,000 clones, with over 85% as singletons. Specimen: peripheral blood, collected on day 0 of AZD1222 vaccination. The receptors were gathered from an adult in good health.

The V gene is TRBV5-5, the J gene TRBJ2-3; 9 bases fit TRBD2. The germline CDR1 and CDR2 sequences are SGHKS and YYEKEE (reference sequence). The J segment lost 10 bases and the V segment lost 2 bases, leaving 8 bases of the junction unmatched. The length of the CDR3 is 14 residues. The CDR3 spells CASSFAAGGRAQYF. The CDR3 bases are TGTGCCAGCAGCTTCGCGGCGGGGGGGCGGGCGCAGTATTTT.

This clone was counted once. The CDR3 protein is CASSLSSRAGRDEQFF. The CDR3 region has the DNA TGCGCCAGCAGCTTGTCTTCCAGGGCCGGTCGAGATGAGCAGTTCTTC. The chain couples TRBV5-1 to TRBJ2-1; D is possibly TRBD1 (5 bases). Germline CDR1 SGHRS, CDR2 YFSETQ. V dropped 1 base and J dropped 8 bases, with 19 bases sitting between them. This CDR3 has 16 amino acids.

V usage is TRBV7-6 and J usage is TRBJ1-3; no reliable D call. CDR1 is SGHVS, CDR2 FNYEAQ, per germline. V was pared by 5 bases and J by 1 base, with 21 bases between. The CDR3 loop spans 18 amino acids. The CDR3 coding sequence is TGTGCCAGCAGCCCGGGAGGCGGGAGAAGAAGTTCTGGAAACACCATATATTTT. It encodes CASSPGGGRRSSGNTIYF.

The table lists this clone with a count of one. This sequence joins TRBV2 and TRBJ1-2; 7 nucleotides agree with TRBD1. With V trimmed by 2 bases and J by 6 bases, 6 bases remained unmatched. The CDR3 extends over 14 amino acids. CDR1 and CDR2 from the germline V gene are SNHLY and FYNNEI. The CDR3 region has the DNA TGTGCCAGCAGTGAATACCGGGACAGTGATGGCTACACCTTC. Translating gives CASSEYRDSDGYTF.

The V call is TRBV3-1 (or the pseudogene TRBV3-2), the J call TRBJ1-6; TRBD1 might be the D (6 bases). V was pared by 3 bases and J by 7 bases, with 16 bases between. Germline V gives CDR1 LGHDT, CDR2 YNNKEL (reference sequence). CDR3 length: 16 amino acids. The CDR3, as DNA: TGTGCCAGCAGCCAGGGGGGCCCGGGGGAGAATTCACCCCTCCACTTT. The encoded protein is CASSQGGPGENSPLHF.

The V gene is TRBV28, the J gene TRBJ2-7, with 7 nucleotides matching TRBD2. Per the germline V gene, CDR1 is MDHEN and CDR2 is SYDVKM. This CDR3 comprises 13 residues. The ends lost 4 bases at V and 2 bases at J; junction bases unmatched: 2. In nucleotides, the CDR3 is TGTGCCAGCAGTTACGCGGGGGCCTACGAGCAGTACTTC. Translated, it gives CASSYAGAYEQYF.

This chain links TRBV5-1 with TRBJ2-3, with D perhaps matching TRBD1 (6 bases). The CDR3 runs to 15 residues. Germline V gives CDR1 SGHRS, CDR2 YFSETQ. Trimming removed 0 bases from V and 2 bases from J, with 10 bases in between. The CDR3 DNA follows: TGCGCCAGCAGCTTGGCCCAGGGGAACACAGATACGCAGTATTTT. Translating it yields CASSLAQGNTDTQYF.

The chain joins TRBV27 to TRBJ1-5, with TRBD1 matching over 9 bases. The germline CDR1 and CDR2 sequences are MNHEY and SMNVEV (reference sequence). The CDR3 has 20 amino acids. The V segment lost 2 bases and the J segment 0 bases; nucleotides outside the gene matches: 14. In nucleotides, the CDR3 is TGTGCCAGCAGTTTAAGAGCCGCCCGACAGGGGGGTTATAGCAATCAGCCCCAGCATTTT. Translated: CASSLRAARQGGYSNQPQHF.